Listed here are 4 T cell receptor beta chains from one sample, sequenced in a study of T cell repertoires in cytomegalovirus infection. The antigens for these receptors are not known. MiXCR, applied by TCRdb to the reads, yields one record per CDR3 protein. The repertoire holds approximately 340,000 distinct CDR3 sequences, with about 28% as singletons. Sequences were derived from cultured PBMCs, sampled from culture after CMV antigen stimulation. The receptors were sampled from a human donor in good health (CMV status not recorded). Some clones in this sample may be carry-over from other donors' samples.

This chain joins TRBV7-9 and TRBJ1-5; no firm D call. Germline CDR1 reads SEHNR; CDR2 reads FQNEAQ (reference sequence). V was trimmed by 2 bases and J by 5 bases, leaving 7 bases between them. The CDR3 sequence is 13 residues long. The CDR3 loop is CASSLKTDQPQHF. DNA of the CDR3: TGTGCCAGCAGCTTAAAAACGGATCAGCCCCAGCATTTT. Together with reference TRBV7-9 and TRBJ1-5, the CDR3 gives the full variable domain: DTGVSQNPRHKITKRGQNVTFRCDPISEHNRLYWYRQTLGQGPEFLTYFQNEAQLEKSRLLSDRFSAERPKGSFSTLEIQRTEQGDSAMYLCASSLKTDQPQHFGDGTRLSIL.

This rearrangement joins TRBV19 to TRBJ2-5; TRBD1 matches at 7 bases. V was clipped by 5 bases and J by 5 bases; unmatched bases: 5. This CDR3 spans 13 amino acids. Germline assignment: CDR1 LNHDA and CDR2 SQIVND (reference sequence). The DNA of the CDR3 is TGTGCCAGTAGTCTACAGGGGCCCGAGACCCAGTACTTC. This translates into CASSLQGPETQYF.

The chain carries TRBV27 and TRBJ2-7; D possibly corresponds to TRBD2 (6 bases). Per the germline V gene, CDR1 is MNHEY and CDR2 is SMNVEV (reference sequence). The CDR3 has 15 amino acids. V was trimmed by 8 bases and J by 4 bases, leaving 21 bases between them. The CDR3 here is CASLIWSGGQYEQYF. The CDR3 region has the DNA TGTGCCAGCCTAATCTGGAGTGGAGGGCAGTACGAGCAGTACTTC.

There are a few counts of this clonotype. The chain carries TRBV28 and TRBJ2-7, with TRBD2 matching over 10 bases. Unmatched junction bases numbered 10, after V lost 5 bases and J lost 0 bases. Germline CDR1 and CDR2: MDHEN and SYDVKM. The CDR3 sequence is 17 residues long. The DNA of the CDR3 is TGTGCCAGCAGTCCTCGAAGGGCTAGCGGGGGCTCCTACGAGCAGTACTTC. It is translated as CASSPRRASGGSYEQYF.